This T cell receptor beta chain was identified in a study of T-cell reconstitution after alpha-beta-depleted transplantation in children. J was trimmed by 2 bases and V by 10 bases; bases with no gene match: 12. This CDR3 spans 15 amino acids. Unique molecular identifiers featured in how the TCRbeta library was prepared. MiXCR, run by TCRdb on the PCR reads, gives a single entry per CDR3 protein. This repertoire shows about 540,000 distinct CDR3 sequences, around 19% found once; its top ten account for more than 2.5%. The material was PBMCs from the stem cell graft donor, obtained from the stem cell graft. This TCR derives from a human donor who donated a stem cell graft to a child with acute lymphoblastic leukemia. J is TRBJ2-3 and V is TRBV12-3 or TRBV12-4; 7 bases match TRBD1. The CDR3 region is CATIYRQGHTDTQYF. The CDR3 nucleotides read TGTGCCACCATTTACCGACAGGGACACACAGATACGCAGTATTTT.